This TCR beta chain was profiled in a study of technical replicates of blood from a handful of donors. Only in-frame clones appear in the TCRdb table, and some are missing; sequencing was by immunoSEQ multiplex PCR. Here the sample spans around 57,000 clones, roughly 97% being singletons. The sample consisted of T cells isolated from PBMCs. The TCR originated in a human donor in good health.

Here the CDR3 reads CASSQEPGVEQYF. CDR3 nucleotide sequence: TGCGCCAGCAGCCAAGAACCCGGGGTCGAGCAGTACTTC. The V and J genes are TRBV4-1 and TRBJ2-7, with D possibly matching TRBD2 (5 bases). CDR3 length: 13 residues. CDR1 is MGHRA, CDR2 YSYEKL, per germline. Trimming took off 0 bases at V and 6 bases at J, with 9 bases between the two ends.